What follows are 15 T cell receptor beta chains derived from one specimen sequenced in a study of molecular identifiers for immune sequencing clone quantification. TCRdb fed the PCR reads into MiXCR, producing one record per CDR3 protein. Counted here are 550,000 to 750,000 distinct CDR3 sequences, roughly 21% occurring once; the ten biggest clones make up 0.85%. Sequencing was done on a sample of naive CD8+ T cells from blood, with Jurkat cell RNA spiked in. As for subset: FACS-sorted CD8+CD4-CCR7+CD45RA+ naive T cells. Receptor source: a human donor in good health. Some libraries in this study had Jurkat cell RNA spiked in.

This clonotype was found many times. This chain joins TRBV18 and TRBJ1-1; 7 nucleotides align to TRBD1. This CDR3 comprises 14 residues. With 4 bases clipped from V and 1 base from J, the junction kept 3 bases outside the gene matches. Germline lookup yields CDR1 KGHSH and CDR2 LQKENI. The CDR3 DNA is TGTGCCAGCTCACTATACAGGGGGAACACTGAAGCTTTCTTT. This gives the protein CASSLYRGNTEAFF. Drawing the rest from reference TRBV18 and TRBJ1-1, the complete variable domain is NAGVMQNPRHLVRRRGQEARLRCSPMKGHSHVYWYRQLPEEGLKFMVYLQKENIIDESGMPKERFSAEFPKEGPSILRIQQVVRGDSAAYFCASSLYRGNTEAFFGQGTRLTVV.

This clonotype has just a few counts. V usage is TRBV20-1 and J usage is TRBJ2-5, with D tentatively TRBD2 (6 bases). This CDR3 contains 15 residues. CDR1 is DFQATT, CDR2 SNEGSKA, per germline (reference sequence). Trimming removed 3 bases from V and 8 bases from J, with 22 bases in between. The CDR3 sequence: CSARKASGPTDTQYF. The CDR3 region has the DNA TGCAGTGCTAGGAAGGCAAGCGGGCCCACGGATACCCAGTACTTC.

Many counts were recorded for this clonotype. This rearrangement joins TRBV7-4 to TRBJ1-1; 8 bases line up with TRBD1. Germline CDR1 is SGHVT and CDR2 is SQSDAQ. V shed 5 bases and J 4 bases; nucleotides not matched to a gene: 9. The CDR3 has 15 residues. CDR3 residues: CASSLGQGGSTEAFF. CDR3 DNA: TGTGCCAGCAGCCTCGGACAGGGAGGCAGCACTGAAGCTTTCTTT.

This chain links TRBV3-1 with TRBJ2-2, with unresolved D. The CDR3 has 15 amino acids. Per the germline V gene, CDR1 is LGHDT and CDR2 is YNNKEL (reference sequence). Trimming took 1 base from V and 4 from J, leaving 10 bases between them. In DNA, the CDR3 is TGTGCCAGCAGCCAAGTGGGTTCGGGCACCGGGGAGCTGTTTTTT. Protein product: CASSQVGSGTGELFF.

This clonotype has a count of ten or more. The chain employs TRBV5-6 and TRBJ1-4; D gene unclear. Germline CDR1 reads SGHDT; CDR2 reads YYEEEE. The CDR3 loop spans 17 amino acids. Trimming pared 5 bases from V and 0 bases from J, leaving 17 bases between. As DNA, the CDR3 is TGTGCCAGCAGTTCCAAACCAACGCGGGCAACTAATGAAAAACTGTTTTTT. Translation: CASSSKPTRATNEKLFF.

For this clonotype: A much bigger clone sits one base away, suggesting this may be a read error. The chain is built from TRBV3-1 and TRBJ1-4; possibly TRBD1 for D (5 bases). This CDR3 is 15 amino acids long. The V end was cut by 4 bases, the J end by 12 bases, with 21 bases between. Germline lookup yields CDR1 LGHDT and CDR2 YNNKEL (reference sequence). CDR3 region: CASSRDSWSGEELFF. CDR3 coding DNA: TGTGCCAGCAGCCGGGACTCCTGGTCGGGCGAAGAACTGTTTTTT.

This clonotype came up many times. The V call is TRBV20-1, the J call TRBJ2-7; D perhaps matches TRBD2 (5 bases). CDR1 is DFQATT and CDR2 is SNEGSKA in the germline V gene (reference sequence). The length of the CDR3 is 16 residues. V gave up 5 bases and J gave up 6 bases, with 26 bases separating them. The CDR3 reads CSAPNSRLTLGSEQYF. DNA for the CDR3: TGCAGTGCTCCTAACAGCCGGTTAACCTTAGGGAGCGAGCAGTACTTC.

There are a few counts of this clonotype. The chain is built from TRBV2 and TRBJ1-5; 7 nucleotides line up with TRBD1. V shed 6 bases and J 0 bases; nucleotides not matched to a gene: 5. The CDR3 is 15 amino acids. The germline V gene encodes CDR1 SNHLY and CDR2 FYNNEI. The CDR3 DNA reads as TGTGCCAGCAGCGTGGGACAGAATAGCAATCAGCCCCAGCATTTT. Translated: CASSVGQNSNQPQHF.

A note on this clonotype: A much bigger clone sits one base away, suggesting this may be a read error. The J gene is TRBJ2-2, the V gene TRBV19; 9 positions agree with TRBD1. Germline V gene lookup returns CDR1 LNHDA and CDR2 SQIVND (reference sequence). This CDR3 has 16 residues. CDR3 region: CASSIDGTGTTGEQFF. The DNA of the CDR3 is TGTGCCAGTAGTATAGACGGGACAGGGACCACCGGGGAGCAGTTTTTT.

This clonotype was seen many times. The chain couples TRBV9 to TRBJ1-1; no clear D. V was shortened by 0 bases and J by 2 bases, with 5 bases between the two germline ends. Germline CDR1 reads SGDLS; CDR2 reads YYNGEE. The CDR3 has 13 amino acids. The CDR3 protein is CASSVGFNTEAFF. CDR3 nucleotide sequence: TGTGCCAGCAGCGTAGGGTTTAACACTGAAGCTTTCTTT.

In its sample, this clonotype was seen many times. The J gene is TRBJ2-7, the V gene TRBV7-9; the D is unclear. Trimming removed 5 bases from V and 2 bases from J, with 10 bases in between. Germline loops: CDR1 SEHNR, CDR2 FQNEAQ (reference sequence). The CDR3 runs to 13 residues. CDR3: CASSRYGAYEQYF. The DNA for the CDR3 is TGTGCCAGCAGCCGATATGGGGCCTACGAGCAGTACTTC.

This clonotype was observed a handful of times. It may be a read error: a sequence one base away is much more abundant. This chain connects TRBV7-8 to TRBJ1-1; D is undetermined. The germline gives CDR1 SGHVS, CDR2 FQNEAQ. The V end was cut by 3 bases, the J end by 2 bases, with 7 bases between. This CDR3 comprises 13 residues. CDR3 in DNA: TGTGCCAGCAGCTTGAGACCCAACACTGAAGCTTTCTTT. This gives the protein CASSLRPNTEAFF.

The chain couples TRBV9 to TRBJ2-2; no reliable D call. V was pared by 2 bases and J by 8 bases, with 13 bases between. CDR3 size: 14 residues. From germline, CDR1 is SGDLS and CDR2 YYNGEE. In DNA, the CDR3 is TGTGCCAGCAGCGTTAACTTCGCTTCGGGGGAGCTGTTTTTT. It codes for CASSVNFASGELFF.

As regards this clonotype: A read error may be the cause here, since a much bigger clone is one base away. This chain connects TRBV6-5 to TRBJ2-5; TRBD2 agrees at 7 bases. This CDR3 comprises 13 residues. Trimming at V came to 4 bases and at J to 5 bases, leaving 4 bases not matched to a gene. In germline, CDR1 is MNHEY, CDR2 SVGAGI. In nucleotides, the CDR3 is TGTGCCAGCAGTTGCTCGCGGGGGGAGACCCAGTACTTC. The encoded protein is CASSCSRGETQYF.

The V and J genes are TRBV2 and TRBJ1-4, with D possibly TRBD1 on 6 matching bases. Germline CDR1 and CDR2: SNHLY and FYNNEI. The CDR3 is 12 amino acids. The V end lost 5 bases, the J end lost 8 bases, and 9 bases lay between the germline ends. CDR3 region: CASSTDREKLFF. The CDR3 DNA is TGTGCCAGCAGTACGGACAGAGAAAAACTGTTTTTT.